The 18 T cell receptor beta chains presented below share a single source sample, sequenced in a study of cytomegalovirus exposure and HLA in healthy donors. Profiled with immunoSEQ multiplex PCR; TCRdb holds only in-frame clones, not every one. The sample includes 200,000 to 300,000 clones, around 91% of them seen just once. The source material was PBMCs. The source is a woman aged 25-40 years in good health and CMV-seronegative.

V usage is TRBV5-1 and J usage is TRBJ1-2; no definite D call. CDR1 is SGHRS, CDR2 YFSETQ, per germline. The germline V and J ends were trimmed by 4 bases and 1 base, with 11 bases remaining between them. The CDR3 has 14 amino acids. CDR3 region: CASSGGWGNYGYTF. The CDR3 region has the DNA TGCGCCAGCAGCGGCGGCTGGGGTAACTATGGCTACACCTTC.

The chain has TRBV5-1 and TRBJ2-3; no clear D gene. The CDR3 has 15 residues. V gave up 1 base and J gave up 2 bases, with 11 bases separating them. Germline assignment: CDR1 SGHRS and CDR2 YFSETQ. The CDR3 spells CASSLNAPLTDTQYF. The DNA of the CDR3 is TGCGCCAGCAGCTTGAATGCCCCCCTCACAGATACGCAGTATTTT.

This chain joins TRBV6-5 and TRBJ2-7, with 7 bases that match TRBD2. The CDR3 has 14 residues. Losses at the gene ends were 6 bases for V and 0 bases for J; bases not matched to a gene: 5. In germline, CDR1 is MNHEY, CDR2 SVGAGI. The CDR3 here is CASRAGLLSYEQYF. DNA for the CDR3: TGTGCCAGCAGAGCGGGACTTCTCTCCTACGAGCAGTACTTC.

This rearrangement joins TRBV28 to TRBJ2-7; 7 bases map to TRBD1. The CDR3 contains 14 residues. Per germline, CDR1 MDHEN and CDR2 SYDVKM. Trimming took 7 bases from V and 6 from J; bases not matched to a gene: 12. The DNA for the CDR3 is TGTGCCAGCATGGTGGCGGCAGGGGGTTTCGAGCAGTACTTC. It codes for CASMVAAGGFEQYF.

The V gene is TRBV6-5, the J gene TRBJ1-1, with a weak D call TRBD1 (5 bases). This CDR3 has 15 residues. V was cut by 2 bases and J by 1 base, with 11 bases left in between. Per germline, CDR1 MNHEY and CDR2 SVGAGI. The CDR3 region has the DNA TGTGCCAGCAGTTACCTGGGGCGGGAGAACACTGAAGCTTTCTTT. Protein: CASSYLGRENTEAFF.

As regards this clone: Additional DNA sequences in this sample encode the identical CDR3. V gene TRBV27 combines with J gene TRBJ2-3, with D possibly called TRBD1 or TRBD2 (5 bases each). V lost 5 bases and J lost 0, with 9 bases in between. This CDR3 spans 14 amino acids. Germline assignment: CDR1 MNHEY and CDR2 SMNVEV (reference sequence). The CDR3 loop is CASSLWGSTDTQYF. The CDR3 coding sequence is TGTGCCAGCAGTCTGTGGGGGAGCACAGATACGCAGTATTTT.

This clone turned up a few times. The chain uses TRBV10-3 and TRBJ2-7; D is perhaps TRBD2 (6 bases). Germline V CDR1 and CDR2: ENHRY, SYGVKD. V lost 4 bases, J lost 3 bases, and 10 bases lay in between. This CDR3 is 13 amino acids long. This CDR3 reads CAISGGIGYEQYF. The CDR3 DNA is TGTGCCATCAGTGGCGGGATAGGCTACGAGCAGTACTTC.

The rearrangement joins TRBV4-1 to TRBJ1-2, with D perhaps TRBD1 (6 bases). Germline CDR1 MGHRA, CDR2 YSYEKL. V shed 6 bases and J shed 3 bases, with 17 bases lying between them. This CDR3 contains 15 residues. The CDR3, as DNA: TGCGCCAGCAGGGACGTAGGGGGAAACCACTATGGCTACACCTTC. Amino acid sequence: CASRDVGGNHYGYTF.

V is TRBV28 and J is TRBJ2-1; D is possibly TRBD2 (6 bases). There are 14 residues in the CDR3. Deletions cut 4 bases from V and 5 bases from J, with 12 bases between. Germline-derived CDR1 and CDR2 are MDHEN and SYDVKM. The CDR3 coding sequence is TGTGCCAGCAGTTCGGGACTTCTACACAATGAGCAGTTCTTC. Translation: CASSSGLLHNEQFF.

V gene TRBV29-1 combines with J gene TRBJ2-6, with D possibly TRBD2 on 6 matching bases. This CDR3 contains 13 residues. V dropped 5 bases and J dropped 2 bases, with 7 bases sitting between them. Germline lookup yields CDR1 SQVTM and CDR2 ANQGSEA. CDR3 sequence reads: CSVRGTGANVLTF. The CDR3 DNA sequence: TGCAGCGTTCGGGGGACTGGGGCCAACGTCCTGACTTTC.

CDR3 DNA: TGTGCCAGCAGCCAGATCTGGGCGAACACTGAAGCTTTCTTT. This gives the protein CASSQIWANTEAFF. The chain carries TRBV14 and TRBJ1-1, with no clear D. The germline V gene encodes CDR1 SGHDN and CDR2 FVKESK. Trimming shortened V by 3 bases and J by 1 base, and 9 bases separated the two germline ends. This CDR3 is 14 amino acids long.

This clone was observed once. The J gene is TRBJ1-2, the V gene TRBV7-9; D ambiguous. This CDR3 has 15 residues. With 2 bases removed from V and 4 bases from J, the gap between germline ends came to 14 bases. Germline-derived CDR1 and CDR2 are SEHNR and FQNEAQ (reference sequence). The CDR3 coding sequence is TGTGCCAGCAGCTTACTAGCTTTATCAGGCTATGGCTACACCTTC. Encoded protein: CASSLLALSGYGYTF.

The chain carries TRBV7-9 and TRBJ1-1; D is perhaps TRBD1 (5 bases). The CDR3 is 14 amino acids. Germline V gene sequence: CDR1 SEHNR, CDR2 FQNEAQ (reference sequence). Trimming shortened V by 5 bases and J by 6 bases, and 16 bases separated the two germline ends. The CDR3 is CASSSSTGVPEAFF. CDR3 in DNA: TGTGCCAGCAGCAGCTCAACGGGGGTCCCTGAAGCTTTCTTT.

The V gene is TRBV7-6, the J gene TRBJ2-7, with D tentatively TRBD1 (6 bases). This CDR3 spans 17 amino acids. CDR1 is SGHVS, CDR2 FNYEAQ, per germline. The V and J ends lost 4 bases and 4 bases respectively, with 23 bases between them. The CDR3: CASSSTLKKTGPYEQYF. The CDR3 nucleotides are TGTGCCAGCAGCTCCACCCTCAAAAAGACAGGCCCATACGAGCAGTACTTC.

The J gene is TRBJ2-4, the V gene TRBV28, with D hard to call. The CDR3 runs 17 residues. V was pared by 1 base and J by 0 bases, with 13 bases between. Germline CDR1 is MDHEN and CDR2 is SYDVKM. The CDR3 DNA reads TGTGCCAGCAGTTTATCGTTGGTACCCTTAGCCAAAAACATTCAGTACTTC. It encodes CASSLSLVPLAKNIQYF.

J is TRBJ2-7 and V is TRBV21-1; the table names TRBD1, a call not compared with the DNA. TRBV21-1 is listed as a pseudogene. This CDR3 has 17 amino acids. The CDR3 here is CASSNPDTTGGNYEQYF. In nucleotides, the CDR3 is TGTGCCAGCAGCAACCCGGACACGACAGGGGGTAACTACGAGCAGTACTTC.

This clone was picked up one time. V and J are TRBV10-3 and TRBJ2-7; D unresolved. Germline assignment: CDR1 ENHRY and CDR2 SYGVKD. V was pared by 0 bases and J by 5 bases, with 5 bases between. The CDR3 is made up of 12 amino acids. CDR3 sequence (DNA): TGTGCCATCAGTGAGTCGGACCACGAGCAGTACTTC. Its protein product is CAISESDHEQYF.

Written as DNA, the CDR3 is TGTGCCGAATACGGGGTGGACGGCTACACCTTC. The encoded protein is CAEYGVDGYTF. The J gene is TRBJ1-2, the V gene TRBV30; D ambiguous. Germline V lookup: CDR1 GTSNPN, CDR2 SVGIG (reference sequence). This CDR3 contains 11 residues. Trimming stripped 8 bases from V and 8 bases from J, with 15 bases between. Together with reference TRBV30 and TRBJ1-2, the CDR3 gives the full variable domain: SQTIHQWPATLVQPVGSPLSLECTVEGTSNPNLYWYRQAAGRGLQLLFYSVGIGQISSEVPQNLSASRPQDRQFILSSKKLLLSDSGFYLCAEYGVDGYTFGSGTRLTVV.